This T cell receptor beta chain was sequenced for a study of CD8+CD57+ T cells in acquired aplastic anemia. Germline V gene sequence: CDR1 LNHNV, CDR2 YYDKDF (reference sequence). The CDR3 has 16 amino acids. With V trimmed by 3 bases and J by 2 bases, 6 bases remained unmatched. Whole-study findings and limits: A set of twenty-nine CD8+ CDR3 sequences was shared between patients and controls, and these sequences appeared highly expressed in patients.

To note about this clonotype: The antigen is undetermined.

TCR beta VDJ combinations and CDR3 sequences were profiled from genomic DNA. TCRdb analysed the reads with MiXCR anew, one entry per CDR3 protein. The sample lists fewer than 70,000 distinct CDR3 sequences, under 65% seen once, with approximately 8.3% in the top ten. The TCR sequence derives from a human donor in good health, serving as a control. This chain links TRBV15 with TRBJ2-5; TRBD2 matches at 10 bases. The specimen sequenced was sorted CD4+, CD8+, or CD8+CD57+ T cells (not recorded which) from PBMCs. The CDR3 DNA sequence: TGTGCCACCAGCAGTGCGGCTAGCGGGGGACAAGAGACCCAGTACTTC. It yields the protein CATSSAASGGQETQYF.